The rows below give T cell receptor beta chains drawn from one sample of a study of blood T cell repertoires in COVID-19. The repertoire was sequenced with immunoSEQ multiplex PCR; TCRdb's copy has only in-frame clones and lacks some. The table shows 200,000 to 250,000 clones, with 80% occurring only once. The sample consisted of peripheral blood. The receptors were gathered from a woman in her 70s with acute or convalescent COVID-19. Both conserved end residues are part of each CDR3. A D gene is named only where the DNA matches it firmly. Clone sizes are given selectively: once, few, many, or a class where the clone is expanded.

>.|.|TRBJ1-4|TRBV4-3
TGCGCCAGCAGCCTATCGGACAGTGGAAATGAAAAACTGTTTTTT
CASSLSDSGNEKLFF
>.|few|TRBJ1-5|TRBV6-5
TGTGCCAGCAGATCAGGGGCCGGCAATCAGCCCCAGCATTTT
CASRSGAGNQPQHF
>.|.|TRBJ1-2|TRBV7-2
TGTGCCAGCAGAAACGACAGGATCAATGGCTACACCTTC
CASRNDRINGYTF
>TRBD1|.|TRBJ1-1|TRBV5-1
TGCGCCAGCAGCGTGGAGGGGGCGCGGGCAGCTTTCTTT
CASSVEGARAAFF
>.|.|TRBJ1-6|TRBV6-5
TGTGCCAGCAGTTACCAGGGTAATTCACCCCTCCACTTT
CASSYQGNSPLHF
>.|.|TRBJ1-1|TRBV9
TGTGCCAGCAGCGTAGGAGGGTCGGGGAACACTGAAGCTTTCTTT
CASSVGGSGNTEAFF
>.|.|TRBJ1-6|TRBV2
TGTGCCAGCGCGGGCGTTCTCTATAATTCACCCCTCCACTTT
CASAGVLYNSPLHF
>.|.|TRBJ2-3|TRBV24-1
TGTGCCACCAGTGATTTGCCCGGGACTTCCACAGATACGCAGTATTTT
CATSDLPGTSTDTQYF
>TRBD2|.|TRBJ2-3|TRBV5-1
TGCGCCAGCAGCTTTGGGGGGGTAGCTAGCACAGATACGCAGTATTTT
CASSFGGVASTDTQYF
>.|.|TRBJ2-2|TRBV5-6
TGTGCCAGCAGCTTGAGTAAGGGGTTAACCGGGGAGCTGTTTTTT
CASSLSKGLTGELFF
>.|.|TRBJ2-3|TRBV18
TGTGCCAGCTCACCGGGGGCCACCGCCGACACAGATACGCAGTATTTT
CASSPGATADTDTQYF
>.|.|TRBJ1-3|TRBV5-1
TGCGCCAGCAGCTTGTACGCCGGAGAAGGAAACACCATATATTTT
CASSLYAGEGNTIYF
>TRBD1|.|TRBJ1-1|TRBV25-1
TGTGCCAGCAGTCCTCGACAGGGTTGGACTGAAGCTTTCTTT
CASSPRQGWTEAFF
>.|.|TRBJ1-1|TRBV3-1/TRBV3-2
TGTGCCAGCAGCCAAGATTTAGTTACCGTGTTACCGAACACTGAAGCTTTCTTT
CASSQDLVTVLPNTEAFF
>TRBD2|.|TRBJ2-6|TRBV6-2/TRBV6-3
TGTGCCAGCAGCCCAAGCGGGGGTAGCTCTGGGGCCAACGTCCTGACTTTC
CASSPSGGSSGANVLTF
>.|once|TRBJ2-2|TRBV5-1
TGCGCCAGCAGCGCTGTCACAGGGACCGGGGAGCTGTTTTTT
CASSAVTGTGELFF
>TRBD1|few|TRBJ2-4|TRBV10-3
TGTGCCACCCCTGACAGGGGGGCGGCCAAAAACATTCAGTACTTC
CATPDRGAAKNIQYF
>.|.|TRBJ1-1|TRBV11-2
TGTGCCAGCAGTAAACATCTGAACACTGAAGCTTTCTTT
CASSKHLNTEAFF
>TRBD1|few|TRBJ2-7|TRBV5-8
TGTGCCAGCAGCCAACGACAGGGGATTTTGGCCTACGAGCAGTACTTC
CASSQRQGILAYEQYF
>TRBD2|.|TRBJ2-5|TRBV4-1
TGCGCCAGCAGCCTTATAGCGGGGGCCTTTGTGGAGACCCAGTACTTC
CASSLIAGAFVETQYF
>.|.|TRBJ2-3|TRBV19
TGTGCCAGTAGTTCAGGGGAAGGGGGCACAGATACGCAGTATTTT
CASSSGEGGTDTQYF
>TRBD2|.|TRBJ2-2|TRBV2
TGTGCCAGCAGTCCACTAGCGGGGGCGCGCACCGGGGAGCTGTTTTTT
CASSPLAGARTGELFF
>.|few|TRBJ1-6|TRBV6-1
TGTGCCAGCAGTGAAGTTGTAAATAATTCACCCCTCCACTTT
CASSEVVNNSPLHF
>TRBD2|.|TRBJ2-1|TRBV7-2
TGTGCCAGCAGTTCCCCTAGCGGGGGGTACAATGAGCAGTTCTTC
CASSSPSGGYNEQFF
>.|.|TRBJ1-2|TRBV3-1/TRBV3-2
TGTGCCAGCAGCCAGGAGTACTATGGCTACACCTTC
CASSQEYYGYTF
>.|.|TRBJ1-2|TRBV2
TGTGCCAGCACCGGGTTCTATGGCTACACCTTC
CASTGFYGYTF
>TRBD1|.|TRBJ1-2|TRBV27
TGTGCCAGCAGTTTTAACGGCGCAGGGGGCTATGGCTACACCTTC
CASSFNGAGGYGYTF
>TRBD1|.|TRBJ2-7|TRBV23-1
TGCGCCAGCAGTCGACACCTCCGGGACAGGGGGAACTACGAGCAGTACTTC
CASSRHLRDRGNYEQYF
>.|.|TRBJ1-4|TRBV10-1
TGCGCCAGCAGAGTAGACAGCCCCCGTGAAAAACTGTTTTTT
CASRVDSPREKLFF
>.|.|TRBJ2-5|TRBV3-1/TRBV3-2
TGTGCCAGCAGCCAAGAACGCAGGGTTAAGACCCAGTACTTC
CASSQERRVKTQYF
>TRBD1|.|TRBJ1-1|TRBV14
TGTGCCAGCAGCCAATCAGGACAGGGGCGGTGGACTGAAGCTTTCTTT
CASSQSGQGRWTEAFF
>.|.|TRBJ2-5|TRBV5-8
TGTGCCAGCAGATCACATCCCCACCAAGAGACCCAGTACTTC
CASRSHPHQETQYF
>TRBD1|.|TRBJ1-4|TRBV3-1/TRBV3-2
TGTGCCAGCAGCCAAAGGACAGGGGTTCGGGCTAATGAAAAACTGTTTTTT
CASSQRTGVRANEKLFF
>TRBD2|.|TRBJ2-3|TRBV5-1
TGCGCCAGCAGCTTGAGGCCCGGGGGGGCCCCAGATACGCAGTATTTT
CASSLRPGGAPDTQYF
>.|.|TRBJ2-7|TRBV28
TGTGCCAGCAGTTTCCCAGGGAAAGGCTACGAGCAGTACTTC
CASSFPGKGYEQYF
>TRBD1|.|TRBJ2-5|TRBV29-1
TGCAGCGTTGCCCCCGGGACAGGGGGTGGAGAGACCCAGTACTTC
CSVAPGTGGGETQYF
>.|.|TRBJ2-1|TRBV19
TGTGCCAGTAGTATTTCGGGGTCCTCCTACAATGAGCAGTTCTTC
CASSISGSSYNEQFF
>.|few|TRBJ2-3|TRBV12-3/TRBV12-4
TGTGCCAGCAGTTGGCAGGGAGGAGATACGCAGTATTTT
CASSWQGGDTQYF
>TRBD2|.|TRBJ2-1|TRBV9
TGTGCCAGCAGCGTAACAGCGGGGGACTACAATGAGCAGTTCTTC
CASSVTAGDYNEQFF
>.|.|TRBJ2-1|TRBV30
TGTGCCTGGAGTGTCTATATAGGCTACTCAGCGGCGGACTACAATGAGCAGTTCTTC
CAWSVYIGYSAADYNEQFF
>.|.|TRBJ2-7|TRBV20-1
TGCAGTGCTAGTCTCCCGACAGGAGGTGACGAGCAGTACTTC
CSASLPTGGDEQYF
>TRBD1|.|TRBJ1-4|TRBV11-2
TGTGCCAGCAGCCTTGACAGGGGGGGAGAAAAACTGTTTTTT
CASSLDRGGEKLFF
>.|.|TRBJ1-2|TRBV19
TGTGCCAGTAGCCAAAGTCGGGGGGTCTATGGCTACACCTTC
CASSQSRGVYGYTF
>.|.|TRBJ1-5|TRBV5-5
TGTGCCAGCAGCTTAATGGGCAGCCACGAGCCCCAGCATTTT
CASSLMGSHEPQHF
>TRBD2|.|TRBJ2-3|TRBV7-2
TGTGCCAGCAGCTTTCTAGCGGGGGTGAGAGATACGCAGTATTTT
CASSFLAGVRDTQYF
>.|.|TRBJ2-7|TRBV19
TGTGCCAGTAGTACCCGGCGGGGGCCGCCCTACGAGCAGTACTTC
CASSTRRGPPYEQYF
>TRBD1|.|TRBJ2-3|TRBV5-1
TGCGCCAGCAGCCTTACAGGGGAAGGGGGGTATTTT
CASSLTGEGGYF
>.|.|TRBJ1-1|TRBV24-1
TGTGCCACCATCAACAAGAACACTGAAGCTTTCTTT
CATINKNTEAFF
>.|.|TRBJ2-3|TRBV10-3
TGTGCCACCCAACGATCAGGGGGGAGCACAGATACGCAGTATTTT
CATQRSGGSTDTQYF
>.|.|TRBJ1-1|TRBV20-1
TGCAGTGCTAGTCCAGGGGCCACTGAAGCTTTCTTT
CSASPGATEAFF
>.|.|TRBJ2-1|TRBV30
TGTGCCTGGAACACAGGACGAATATACAATGAGCAGTTCTTC
CAWNTGRIYNEQFF
>.|.|TRBJ1-4|TRBV19
TGTGCCAGTTGGAGCGGGACATTCGGCGAAAAACTGTTTTTT
CASWSGTFGEKLFF
>.|few|TRBJ2-7|TRBV10-2
TGCGCCAGCAAAGGAGGGACCCTACTGTACGAGCAGTACTTC
CASKGGTLLYEQYF
>.|.|TRBJ2-3|TRBV3-1/TRBV3-2
TGTGCCAGCAGCCCAACCGGGACTTCCACAGATACGCAGTATTTT
CASSPTGTSTDTQYF
>.|.|TRBJ2-1|TRBV11-2
TGTGCCAGCAGCTTAGTAGAGCTCAATGAGCAGTTCTTC
CASSLVELNEQFF
>TRBD1|.|TRBJ1-6|TRBV27
TGTGCCAGCAGTTTAAGAGGGGGCGGATTCCCTCTTTCACCCCTCCACTTT
CASSLRGGGFPLSPLHF
>.|many|TRBJ2-1|TRBV6-5
TGTGCCAGCAGCTACGACAGGAGTTATGAGCAGTTCTTC
CASSYDRSYEQFF
>TRBD2|.|TRBJ2-1|TRBV14
TGTGCCAGCAGCCAAGGGCCCGGGCTAGCGGACAATGAGCAGTTCTTC
CASSQGPGLADNEQFF
>TRBD2|.|TRBJ2-5|TRBV28
TGTGCCAGCAGGGGTCCGGTTTGGCGGGGGGGGGAGACCCAGTACTTC
CASRGPVWRGGETQYF
>TRBD1|once|TRBJ1-6|TRBV7-2
TGTGCCAGCAGCTTAGGATCTCGACAGGGTGCACCCCTCCACTTT
CASSLGSRQGAPLHF